Shown below are 5 T cell receptor beta chains from a single sample sequenced in a study of cytomegalovirus exposure and HLA in healthy donors. Both 60 Vbeta primers and 13 Jbeta primers went into the PCR. The protocol was immunoSEQ multiplex PCR, while the TCRdb copy is restricted to in-frame clones and leaves out a portion. The sample lists about 130,000 clones, 75% to 90% occurring once. The sample taken for sequencing was PBMCs. The receptors derive from a woman aged 25 to 39 in good health and CMV-seropositive.

This rearrangement joins TRBV11-1 to TRBJ2-1; 10 positions agree with TRBD1. CDR3 length equals 15 residues. CDR1 and CDR2 from the germline V gene are SGHAT and FQDESV (reference sequence). The V gene end was trimmed by 4 bases and the J gene end by 6 bases; junction bases not matched to a gene: 6. CDR3 sequence reads: CASSSGQGNFNEQFF. CDR3 sequence (DNA): TGTGCCAGCAGCTCGGGACAGGGGAACTTCAATGAGCAGTTCTTC.

The chain links TRBV4-2 to TRBJ1-5, with 9 bases aligning to TRBD1. Germline lookup yields CDR1 LGHNA and CDR2 YNFKEQ. After removal of 0 bases from V and 3 bases from J, the junction contained 9 bases not matched to a gene. This CDR3 is 18 amino acids long. CDR3 DNA: TGTGCCAGCAGCCAAGATAATGTAGGGACAGGGAACAATCAGCCCCAGCATTTT. Encoded protein: CASSQDNVGTGNNQPQHF.

This chain links TRBV9 with TRBJ2-2; 10 bases are a match to TRBD1. With V trimmed by 1 base and J by 0 bases, 12 bases remained unmatched. The CDR3 has 20 residues. CDR1 is SGDLS and CDR2 is YYNGEE in the germline V gene. The CDR3 spells CASSVRDGRGQGTNTGELFF. The CDR3 bases are TGTGCCAGCAGCGTAAGGGATGGGAGGGGACAGGGGACGAACACCGGGGAGCTGTTTTTT.

This chain connects TRBV2 to TRBJ1-1; D remains ambiguous. Germline V gene sequence: CDR1 SNHLY, CDR2 FYNNEI. Trimming took 6 bases from V and 10 from J, leaving 12 bases between them. The CDR3 contains 11 residues. The CDR3 nucleotides are TGTGCCAGCAGCGGGATTATCGGAGCTTTCTTT. It is translated as CASSGIIGAFF.

The chain employs TRBV18 and TRBJ2-7, with D unresolved. V lost 0 bases, J lost 4 bases, and 10 bases lay in between. Germline V gene lookup returns CDR1 KGHSH and CDR2 LQKENI. The CDR3 is made up of 14 amino acids. CDR3 DNA: TGTGCCAGCTCACCACCGGAGTATGGATACGAGCAGTACTTC. Protein sequence: CASSPPEYGYEQYF.